Detailed here is one T cell receptor beta chain. Its antigen is not known. The RNA input was about 0.5 to 1 ug, and it was reverse transcribed with random hexamers. One entry per CDR3 protein results from TCRdb running MiXCR on the immunoSEQ multiplex PCR reads. The repertoire holds 180,000 or so distinct CDR3 sequences, with 85% to 95% as singletons. This entry comes from a study of CD8 T cells in Susac syndrome. General study points: The CD4+ T cell repertoires in Susac syndrome did not show any clonal expansion.

Trimming removed 6 bases at V and 7 bases at J, with 16 bases between. CDR1 DFQATT and CDR2 SNEGSKA come from the germline V gene (reference sequence). This CDR3 is built from 13 residues. The sample taken for sequencing was CD4+ T cells from PBMCs. The chain recombines TRBV20-1 with TRBJ1-5; possibly TRBD1 for D (5 bases). The clonotype comes from a human donor with Susac syndrome. The CDR3 DNA is TGCAGTGCCAGGGCCAGGGAGGACCAGCCCCAGCATTTT. Amino acid sequence: CSARAREDQPQHF.